This T cell receptor beta chain was found in a study of T-cell memory formation after mild COVID-19. At the level of the study: The TCR clusters were mostly specific to one donor.

TCRdb called the 5' RACE reads again in MiXCR, with one record for every CDR3 protein. The sample holds 45,000 to 65,000 distinct CDR3 sequences, 9.3% seen once. Overall study findings and caveats: Contracting CD4+ clones sat mainly in CM and EM; CD8+ in EMRA. Second-wave clones peaking on day 37 lacked confirmed SARS-CoV-2 specificity.

In its sample, this clonotype was seen a few times. Its antigen is as yet unknown. The CDR3 has 13 amino acids. V lost 6 bases to trimming and J lost 7 bases; unmatched junction nucleotides: 5. The clonotype originates from an adult woman who had mild COVID-19 (a few samples of this study predate the infection). Cell type and time point are not known. The specimen was PBMCs or a T cell subset sorted from them (not recorded which). The J gene is TRBJ2-5, the V gene TRBV12-3 or TRBV12-4; 10 bases are a match to TRBD2. The CDR3 here is CASRAPSGGTQYF. The CDR3 nucleotides read TGTGCCAGCAGAGCTCCTAGCGGGGGGACCCAGTACTTC.